This TCR beta chain was retrieved from a study of beta chain features in type 1 diabetes. Central memory, naive, regulatory and stem cell-like memory CD4+ cells were sorted by CD45RO/CCR7/CD25/CD127/CD95/CD27. Sequenced material consisted of expressed TCRB transcripts (all of the isolated RNA was reverse transcribed). Clones were read by immunoSEQ multiplex PCR, and TCRdb kept only the in-frame ones, dropping some. The sample has more than 85,000 clones; 40% are singletons. The CDR3 totals 13 residues. The ends lost 1 base at V and 6 bases at J; junction bases unmatched: 2. CDR1 and CDR2 from the germline V gene are GTSNPN and SVGIG (reference sequence).

Sequencing was carried out using stem cell memory CD4+ T cells from blood. The receptor comes from a woman aged 18 to 35 in good health. The V gene is TRBV30, the J gene TRBJ2-3; 9 bases align to TRBD1. In nucleotides, the CDR3 is TGTGCCTGGAGTGGGGGGACAGGGGATACGCAGTATTTT. This gives the protein CAWSGGTGDTQYF.